The T cell receptor (beta chain) described here comes from a study of identical twins. Points from the study as a whole: While abundant cord blood beta clonotypes carried fewer insertions, memory repertoires showed no such pattern.

Concerning this clonotype: The antigen is not known.

TCRdb called the 5' RACE reads again in MiXCR, with one record for every CDR3 protein. Altogether 1.5 million to 2 million distinct CDR3 sequences are present, about 32% being singletons, with the ten largest covering 0.25% to 0.3%. The germline V and J ends were trimmed by 3 bases and 8 bases, with 17 bases remaining between them. Germline V gene data show CDR1 as SGHTA and CDR2 as FQGNSA. This CDR3 is built from 15 residues. The TCR comes from a newborn girl in good health. The V and J genes are TRBV7-2 and TRBJ2-1, with a tentative D call TRBD2 (6 bases). The sequenced material came from cord blood. CDR3 coding DNA: TGTGCCAGCAGCTTTGGGACTCGTAGGTTGTATGAGCAGTTCTTC. Its protein product is CASSFGTRRLYEQFF.